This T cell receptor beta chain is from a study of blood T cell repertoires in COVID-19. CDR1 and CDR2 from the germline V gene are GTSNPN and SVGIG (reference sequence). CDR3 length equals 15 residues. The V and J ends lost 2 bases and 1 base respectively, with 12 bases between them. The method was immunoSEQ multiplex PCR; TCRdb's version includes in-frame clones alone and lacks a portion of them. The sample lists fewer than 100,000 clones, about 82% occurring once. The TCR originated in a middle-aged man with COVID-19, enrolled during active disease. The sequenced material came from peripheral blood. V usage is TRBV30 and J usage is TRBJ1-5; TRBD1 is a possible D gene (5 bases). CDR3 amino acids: CAWSLGGGSNQPQHF. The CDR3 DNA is TGTGCCTGGAGTCTAGGTGGGGGGAGCAATCAGCCCCAGCATTTT.